The 18 T cell receptor beta chains below all came from one sample that was sequenced in a study of cytomegalovirus exposure and HLA in healthy donors. A multiplex PCR was run with 60 Vbeta primers and 13 Jbeta primers. Only in-frame clones appear in the TCRdb table, and some are missing; sequencing was by immunoSEQ multiplex PCR. The sample lists around 60,000 clones, 75% seen once, with roughly a quarter in the top ten. Sequenced input: PBMCs. Source of these receptors: a woman between 35 and 50 years old in good health and CMV-seropositive.

The chain links TRBV6-1 to TRBJ2-7; TRBD1 agrees at 9 bases. The germline CDR1 and CDR2 sequences are MNHNS and SASEGT. V lost 4 bases, J lost 6 bases, and 7 bases stayed unmatched. The CDR3 has 14 amino acids. CDR3 coding DNA: TGTGCCAGCAGTGTCCGGGGACAGGGCCCCGAGCAGTACTTC. Its protein is CASSVRGQGPEQYF.

The chain has TRBV23-1 and TRBJ2-1; 9 bases map to TRBD2. TRBV23-1 is an open reading frame whose function is uncertain. This CDR3 has 15 residues. V gave up 8 bases and J gave up 9 bases; unmatched junction bases: 14. This CDR3 is CASGRSAGGGREQFF. The CDR3 DNA reads TGCGCCAGCGGCCGTTCTGCGGGGGGGGGTCGTGAGCAGTTCTTC.

The chain combines TRBV4-2 with TRBJ1-2; 7 bases agree with TRBD1. V trimming: 4 bases; J trimming: 5 bases; junction bases outside the gene matches: 4. This CDR3 contains 13 residues. Germline V gene data show CDR1 as LGHNA and CDR2 as YNFKEQ. This CDR3 is CASSRDRGYGYTF. CDR3 bases: TGTGCCAGCAGCCGGGACAGAGGATATGGCTACACCTTC.

The rearrangement joins TRBV7-2 to TRBJ2-1, with a tentative D call TRBD1 (6 bases). V was cut by 7 bases and J by 5 bases, with 18 bases left in between. The CDR3 spans 15 residues. CDR1 is SGHTA and CDR2 is FQGNSA in the germline V gene. The CDR3 region is CASISGRAGDNEQFF. The CDR3 nucleotides read TGTGCCAGCATCTCCGGCAGGGCAGGGGACAATGAGCAGTTCTTC.

The rearrangement joins TRBV10-2 to TRBJ2-3, with TRBD1 matching 7 bases. The CDR3 sequence is 14 residues long. The V segment lost 6 bases and the J segment 4 bases; nucleotides outside the gene matches: 7. CDR1 is WSHSY and CDR2 is SAAADI in the germline V gene. The chain's CDR3 is CASRLQGMADTQYF. The DNA of the CDR3 is TGCGCCAGCAGGTTACAGGGGATGGCAGATACGCAGTATTTT.

The J gene is TRBJ1-5, the V gene TRBV5-1; 7 positions agree with TRBD1. The CDR3 totals 14 residues. From germline, CDR1 is SGHRS and CDR2 YFSETQ. After removal of 2 bases from V and 5 bases from J, the junction contained 4 bases not matched to a gene. The CDR3: CASSLGGIDQPQHF. The CDR3, as DNA: TGCGCCAGCAGCTTAGGGGGCATCGATCAGCCCCAGCATTTT.

This chain joins TRBV4-1 and TRBJ1-2; maybe TRBD1 (5 bases). The V gene lost 3 bases and the J gene lost 8 bases, with 10 bases spanning the gap. From germline, CDR1 is MGHRA and CDR2 YSYEKL. The CDR3 is 12 residues long. The CDR3 DNA sequence: TGCGCCAGCAGCCAGGAGGGGAGGGGCTACACCTTC. Residues: CASSQEGRGYTF.

The chain carries TRBV4-2 and TRBJ2-5; possible D gene TRBD1, 5 bases. The CDR3 runs to 14 residues. Deletions cut 5 bases from V and 11 bases from J, with 21 bases between. Germline V gene sequence: CDR1 LGHNA, CDR2 YNFKEQ. The CDR3 loop reads CASSSIGQGGEQYF. Here the CDR3 DNA reads TGTGCCAGCAGCTCAATAGGGCAGGGTGGTGAGCAGTACTTC.

The rearrangement links TRBV6-5 to TRBJ2-2; TRBD2 matches 10 bases. CDR1 and CDR2 (germline): MNHEY, SVGAGI. V gave up 6 bases and J gave up 2 bases; unmatched junction bases: 3. The CDR3 contains 15 residues. The CDR3 coding sequence is TGTGCCAGCAGGGTAGCGGGGGGAAACACCGGGGAGCTGTTTTTT. This encodes CASRVAGGNTGELFF.

The V and J genes are TRBV19 and TRBJ2-7, with D possibly TRBD1 on 6 matching bases. Trimming took 5 bases from V and 2 from J, leaving 13 bases between them. CDR1 is LNHDA, CDR2 SQIVND, per germline (reference sequence). There are 14 residues in the CDR3. This CDR3 is CASSSHRAPYEQYF. The DNA for the CDR3 is TGTGCCAGTAGTTCCCACAGGGCCCCCTACGAGCAGTACTTC.

This chain connects TRBV6-5 to TRBJ1-2; D gene unclear. The CDR3 contains 11 residues. Germline V gives CDR1 MNHEY, CDR2 SVGAGI. Trimming pared 6 bases from V and 8 bases from J, leaving 10 bases between. CDR3 sequence: CASRSTMGYTF. The CDR3 DNA is TGTGCCAGCAGATCTACTATGGGCTACACCTTC.

This chain joins TRBV7-9 and TRBJ2-6; D possibly corresponds to TRBD1 (7 bases). The CDR3 contains 16 residues. Germline V CDR1 and CDR2: SEHNR, FQNEAQ (reference sequence). The germline V and J ends were trimmed by 4 bases and 5 bases, with 15 bases remaining between them. In DNA form, the CDR3 reads TGTGCCAGCAGCTACCAGGGGGGAAGGAGGGCCAACGTCCTGACTTTC. It encodes CASSYQGGRRANVLTF.

This clone was seen a handful of times. The rearrangement links TRBV2 to TRBJ1-6; D is perhaps TRBD1 (5 bases). Trimming took 1 base from V and 9 from J, leaving 10 bases between them. The length of the CDR3 is 14 residues. The germline V gene has CDR1 SNHLY and CDR2 FYNNEI. In DNA, the CDR3 is TGTGCCAGCAGTGAAGGGGGAAGGGGTTCACCCCTCCACTTT. Encoded protein: CASSEGGRGSPLHF.

V usage is TRBV18 and J usage is TRBJ1-4; D gene ambiguous. Per the germline V gene, CDR1 is KGHSH and CDR2 is LQKENI. The CDR3 consists of 14 residues. V shed 2 bases and J shed 5 bases, with 9 bases lying between them. The CDR3 DNA follows: TGTGCCAGCTCACCAGGAGGTGGAAATGAAAAACTGTTTTTT. It encodes CASSPGGGNEKLFF.

V is TRBV4-3 and J is TRBJ1-1; 8 positions agree with TRBD1. Germline V lookup: CDR1 LGHNA, CDR2 YSLEER. The CDR3 has 14 amino acids. J gave up 4 bases and V 2 bases, and 3 bases lay outside the gene matches. In DNA form, the CDR3 reads TGCGCCAGCAGCCAAACAGGGGGTCGCACTGAAGCTTTCTTT. Translating gives CASSQTGGRTEAFF.

Concerning this clone itself: Only one base separates this from a far larger clonotype, so it likely reflects a read error. The genes are TRBV7-7 and TRBJ2-7; D call uncertain. Trimming cost V 1 base and J 2 bases, with 12 bases left between them. CDR3 size: 15 residues. Germline V gene lookup returns CDR1 SSHAT and CDR2 FNYEAQ (reference sequence). As DNA, the CDR3 is TGTGCCAGCAGCTTAGAGGAGTGCTCTACCTACGAGCAGTACTTC. Residues: CASSLEECSTYEQYF.

The chain combines TRBV2 with TRBJ1-4, with TRBD1 matching 7 bases. J gave up 6 bases and V 5 bases, and 6 bases lay outside the gene matches. In germline, CDR1 is SNHLY, CDR2 FYNNEI. The CDR3 runs to 14 residues. DNA of the CDR3: TGTGCCAGCAGTCGTGACAGGGTGTATGAAAAACTGTTTTTT. Its protein is CASSRDRVYEKLFF.

This clone was observed a handful of times. The chain combines TRBV30 with TRBJ2-1; the match to TRBD2 covers 9 bases. There are 15 residues in the CDR3. With V trimmed by 0 bases and J by 8 bases, 8 bases remained unmatched. Germline V gene sequence: CDR1 GTSNPN, CDR2 SVGIG (reference sequence). CDR3 coding DNA: TGTGCCTGGAGTGTCATTAGCGGGGGCAAGGATGAGCAGTTCTTC. Translating it yields CAWSVISGGKDEQFF.